This T cell receptor beta chain was captured by sequencing in a study of T cell responses to AZD1222 COVID-19 vaccine (dated by TCRdb to the early 2020s). Describing the broader study: AZD1222 recipients whose second dose came at about 4 weeks and those whose second dose came at about 12 weeks were combined into one group, since spike-specific TCR depth and breadth did not differ between the two schedules. A total of 233 trial participants underwent TCR sequencing, of whom about 210 received two doses of AZD1222 and some 26 received two doses of the MenACWY control vaccine. Trial participants were enrolled into age subgroups of 18-55, 56-69 and 70-plus years, which contained 148, 28 and 57 TCR-sequenced participants, respectively. Overall results and qualifications from the work: Spike-specific TCR breadth and depth rose significantly after two AZD1222 doses compared with day 0 and with MenACWY recipients. Conclusions about previously exposed vaccinees are limited, since just six AZD1222 recipients were seropositive for SARS-CoV-2 at baseline. Participants were mostly white British and included more females than males, and it was suggested by the authors that clonal diversity may have been underestimated. The 56-69-year group was small, and its depth increase did not reach significance, likely because of low power. Because no samples from the day 14 peak response were available, repertoires could be characterized only after the peak T cell response. Reportedly, almost half of the unique spike-specific TCRs recognized epitopes lying outside the regions that are mutated in the B.1.351 and B.1.1.7 variants. The vaccine-associated CD4 TCRs covered the entire spike protein, and the dominant responses fell in regions 160-218 and 743-854.

The CDR3 regions of human TCRbeta chains were analyzed by immunosequencing. The paper's processing steps were these. Repertoire TCRs were matched against a reference library of SARS-CoV-2-specific TCRs generated with the MIRA antigen-specificity platform. Breadth was defined as the fraction of unique TCRs that were SARS-CoV-2-associated. Depth was defined as the fraction of total T cells that were SARS-CoV-2-associated. Using the MIRA data, each spike-specific TCR was assigned both to the spike region to which the TCR was reactive and to a CD4 or CD8 class. Log10-transformed breadth and depth values were compared by one-way ANOVA with Sidak's multiple comparisons tests. Held by TCRdb, this immuneACCESS table contains in-frame sequences only and omits some clones. Under half of the omission traces to an unresolved V gene where checked; the cause of the rest is unknown. V and J calls and clone size come straight from that table; D and trimming were deduced from the DNA. This sample comprises about 100,000 clones, approximately 87% of them detected only once. Roughly 15% of the sample is in the top ten clones.

Concerning this clone itself: Its recognized antigen is unknown. It has no much larger one-base neighbor in the sample; base qualities were not kept.

The time point tag for this specimen amounts to: baseline before first vaccination. Samples from vaccinated people were obtained from the UK trials COV001 and COV002, which included a single-blind randomized controlled phase 2/3 trial of AZD1222 (ChAdOx1 nCoV-19) in healthy adults. For TCRbeta chain sequencing, PBMC samples from trial participants were taken at day 0 and at day 28 after the second dose. The CDR3 spans 14 residues, from the cysteine through the phenylalanine. Solely the CDR3 DNA is kept, with 42 bases framed from the first base. Trimming removed 3 bases from V and 1 base from J, leaving 9 bases between the germline ends. The germline V gene encodes CDR1 SEHNR and CDR2 FQNEAQ (reference sequence).

The material sequenced was peripheral blood, taken on day 0 of AZD1222 vaccination. The rearranged segments are TRBV7-9 and TRBJ2-5; the D gene is not confidently resolved. This TCR was sampled from an adult in good health. The CDR3 loop reads CASSFVATQETQYF. Here is the DNA: TGTGCCAGCAGCTTTGTAGCAACCCAAGAGACCCAGTACTTC.